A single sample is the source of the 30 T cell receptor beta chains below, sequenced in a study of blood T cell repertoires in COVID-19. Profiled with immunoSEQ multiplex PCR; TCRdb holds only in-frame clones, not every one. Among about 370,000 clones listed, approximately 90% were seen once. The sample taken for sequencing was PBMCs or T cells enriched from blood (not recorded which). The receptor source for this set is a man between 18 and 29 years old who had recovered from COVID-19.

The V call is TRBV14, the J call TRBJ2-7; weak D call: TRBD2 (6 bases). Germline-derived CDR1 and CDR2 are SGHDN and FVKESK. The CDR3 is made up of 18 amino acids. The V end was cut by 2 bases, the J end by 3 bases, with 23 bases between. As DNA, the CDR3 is TGTGCCAGCAGCCAACAAGACGTAGGGGACTGGCCCCTCTACGAGCAGTACTTC. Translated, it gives CASSQQDVGDWPLYEQYF. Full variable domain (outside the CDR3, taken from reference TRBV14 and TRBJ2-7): EAGVTQFPSHSVIEKGQTVTLRCDPISGHDNLYWYRRVMGKEIKFLLHFVKESKQDESGMPNNRFLAERTGGTYSTLKVQPAELEDSGVYFCASSQQDVGDWPLYEQYFGPGTRLTVT.

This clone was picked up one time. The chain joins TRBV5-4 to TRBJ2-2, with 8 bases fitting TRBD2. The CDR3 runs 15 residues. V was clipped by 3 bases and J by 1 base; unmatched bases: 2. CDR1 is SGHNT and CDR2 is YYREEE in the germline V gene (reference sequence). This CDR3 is CASSSSGLNTGELFF. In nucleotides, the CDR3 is TGTGCCAGCAGCTCTAGCGGGTTGAACACCGGGGAGCTGTTTTTT.

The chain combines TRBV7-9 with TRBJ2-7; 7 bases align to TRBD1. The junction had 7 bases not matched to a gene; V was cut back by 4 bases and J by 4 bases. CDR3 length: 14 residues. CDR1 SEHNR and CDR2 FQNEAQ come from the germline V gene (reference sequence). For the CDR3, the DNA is TGTGCCAGCAGCTCCGATACAGGGGTTTACGAGCAGTACTTC. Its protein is CASSSDTGVYEQYF.

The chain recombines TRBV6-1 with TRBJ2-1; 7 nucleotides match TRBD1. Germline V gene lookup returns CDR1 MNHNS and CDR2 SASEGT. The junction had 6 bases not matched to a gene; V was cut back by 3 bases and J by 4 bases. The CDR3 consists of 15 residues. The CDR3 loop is CASSDIQGTYNEQFF. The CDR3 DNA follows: TGTGCCAGCAGTGATATACAGGGGACGTACAATGAGCAGTTCTTC.

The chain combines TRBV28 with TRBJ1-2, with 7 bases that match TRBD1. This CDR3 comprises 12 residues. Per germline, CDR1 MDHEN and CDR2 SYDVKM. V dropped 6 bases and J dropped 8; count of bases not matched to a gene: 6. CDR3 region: CASREGAGGYTF. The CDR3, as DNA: TGTGCCAGCAGAGAGGGGGCGGGAGGCTACACCTTC.

The CDR3 reads CASSPGGKTQYF. CDR3 coding DNA: TGTGCCAGCAGCCCAGGGGGGAAGACCCAGTACTTC. The chain is built from TRBV9 and TRBJ2-5; D is possibly TRBD1 (7 bases). V was pared by 4 bases and J by 6 bases, with 10 bases between. The CDR3 covers 12 residues. Looked up from germline, CDR1 is SGDLS and CDR2 is YYNGEE.

In DNA form, the CDR3 reads TGTGCCAGCAGCCCCAGCGGGACTAGCGGGAGCTACGAGCAGTACTTC. Translated: CASSPSGTSGSYEQYF. The chain employs TRBV9 and TRBJ2-7; 14 bases map to TRBD2. The CDR3 loop spans 16 amino acids. The germline CDR1 and CDR2 sequences are SGDLS and YYNGEE. The J segment lost 3 bases and the V segment lost 4 bases, leaving 6 bases of the junction unmatched.

The CDR3 loop reads CASSNGEGVNYGYTF. CDR3 sequence (DNA): TGTGCCAGCAGCAATGGGGAGGGGGTTAACTATGGCTACACCTTC. The V call is TRBV21-1, the J call TRBJ1-2. TRBV21-1 is annotated as a pseudogene. This CDR3 is 15 amino acids long.

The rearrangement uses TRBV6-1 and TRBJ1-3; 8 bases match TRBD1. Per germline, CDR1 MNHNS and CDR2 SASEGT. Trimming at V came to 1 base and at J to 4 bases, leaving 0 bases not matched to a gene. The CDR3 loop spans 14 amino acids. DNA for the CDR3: TGTGCCAGCAGTGAAGGGACAGGGGGAAACACCATATATTTT. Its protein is CASSEGTGGNTIYF.

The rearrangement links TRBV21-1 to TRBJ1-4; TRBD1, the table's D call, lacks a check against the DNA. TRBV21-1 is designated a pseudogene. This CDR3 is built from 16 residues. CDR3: CASTRQIRDRKEKLFF. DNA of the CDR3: TGTGCCAGCACGAGACAGATCCGCGATCGTAAGGAAAAACTGTTTTTT.

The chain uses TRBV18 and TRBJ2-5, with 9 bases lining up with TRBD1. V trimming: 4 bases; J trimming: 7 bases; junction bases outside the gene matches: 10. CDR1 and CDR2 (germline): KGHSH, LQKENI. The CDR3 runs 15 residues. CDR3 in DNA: TGTGCCAGCTCACGCGGGACAGGGTTCATAGGGACCCAGTACTTC. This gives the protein CASSRGTGFIGTQYF.

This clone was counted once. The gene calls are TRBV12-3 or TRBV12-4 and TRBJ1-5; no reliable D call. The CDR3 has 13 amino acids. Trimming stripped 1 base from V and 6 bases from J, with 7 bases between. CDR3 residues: CASSLVGSQPQHF. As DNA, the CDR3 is TGTGCCAGCAGTTTAGTCGGGAGTCAGCCCCAGCATTTT.

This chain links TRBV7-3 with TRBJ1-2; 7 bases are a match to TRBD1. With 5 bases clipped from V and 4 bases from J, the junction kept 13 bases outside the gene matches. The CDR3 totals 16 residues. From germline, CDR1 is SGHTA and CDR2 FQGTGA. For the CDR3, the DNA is TGTGCCAGCAGCCCGAGGACAGGTCGCCACTCCTATGGCTACACCTTC. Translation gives CASSPRTGRHSYGYTF.

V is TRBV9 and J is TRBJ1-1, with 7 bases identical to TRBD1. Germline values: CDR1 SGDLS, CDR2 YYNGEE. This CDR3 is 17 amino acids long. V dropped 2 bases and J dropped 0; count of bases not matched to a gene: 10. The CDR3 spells CASSVQGRGPMNTEAFF. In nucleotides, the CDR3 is TGTGCCAGCAGCGTTCAGGGTAGGGGGCCTATGAACACTGAAGCTTTCTTT.

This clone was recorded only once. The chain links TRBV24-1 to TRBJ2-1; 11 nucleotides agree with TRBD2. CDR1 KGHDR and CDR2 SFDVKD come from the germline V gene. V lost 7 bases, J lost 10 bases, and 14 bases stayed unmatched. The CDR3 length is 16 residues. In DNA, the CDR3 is TGTGCCACCAGCTCGTGGGGACTAGCGGACCACCGAGAGCAGTTCTTC. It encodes CATSSWGLADHREQFF.

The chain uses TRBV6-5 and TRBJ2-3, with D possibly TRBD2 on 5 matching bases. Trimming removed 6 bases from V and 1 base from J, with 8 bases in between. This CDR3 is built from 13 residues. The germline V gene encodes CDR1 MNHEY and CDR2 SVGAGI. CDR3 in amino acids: CASSRDGTDTQYF. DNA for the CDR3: TGTGCCAGCAGCCGGGATGGCACAGATACGCAGTATTTT.

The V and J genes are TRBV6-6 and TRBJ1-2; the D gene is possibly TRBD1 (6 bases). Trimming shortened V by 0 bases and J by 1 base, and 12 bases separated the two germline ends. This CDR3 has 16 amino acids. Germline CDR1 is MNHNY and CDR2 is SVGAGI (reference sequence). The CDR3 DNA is TGTGCCAGCAGTTACTCCGGACAGTGGGTTAACTATGGCTACACCTTC. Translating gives CASSYSGQWVNYGYTF.

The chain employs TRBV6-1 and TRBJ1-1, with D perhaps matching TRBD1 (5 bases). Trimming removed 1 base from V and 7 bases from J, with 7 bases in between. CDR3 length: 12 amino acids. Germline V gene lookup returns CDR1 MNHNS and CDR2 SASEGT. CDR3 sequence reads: CASSEGTLEAFF. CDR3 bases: TGTGCCAGCAGTGAAGGGACACTTGAAGCTTTCTTT.

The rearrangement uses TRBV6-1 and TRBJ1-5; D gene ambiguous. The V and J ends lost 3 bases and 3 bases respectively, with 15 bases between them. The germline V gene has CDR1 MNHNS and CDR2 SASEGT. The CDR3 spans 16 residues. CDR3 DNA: TGTGCCAGCAGTGATGATTCCAGGTCCTTCAATCAGCCCCAGCATTTT. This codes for CASSDDSRSFNQPQHF.

CDR3 DNA: TGTGCCAGCAGCGTGTCGGGGGGCGGCAGCTCCTACGAGCAGTACTTC. This gives the protein CASSVSGGGSSYEQYF. The J gene is TRBJ2-7, the V gene TRBV9, with a weak D call TRBD2 (7 bases). Trimming pared 2 bases from V and 0 bases from J, leaving 15 bases between. CDR1 SGDLS and CDR2 YYNGEE come from the germline V gene. The CDR3 loop spans 16 amino acids.

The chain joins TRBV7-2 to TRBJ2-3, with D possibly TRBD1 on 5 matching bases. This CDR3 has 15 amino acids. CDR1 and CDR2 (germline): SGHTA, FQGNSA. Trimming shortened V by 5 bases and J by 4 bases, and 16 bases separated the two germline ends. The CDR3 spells CASSLAQGRSDTQYF. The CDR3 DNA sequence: TGTGCCAGCAGCCTGGCCCAGGGAAGATCAGATACGCAGTATTTT.

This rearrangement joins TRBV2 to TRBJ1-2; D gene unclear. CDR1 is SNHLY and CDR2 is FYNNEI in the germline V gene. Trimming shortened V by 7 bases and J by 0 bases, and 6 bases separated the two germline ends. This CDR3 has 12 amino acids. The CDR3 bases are TGTGCCAGCAAATACTCTAACTATGGCTACACCTTC. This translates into CASKYSNYGYTF.

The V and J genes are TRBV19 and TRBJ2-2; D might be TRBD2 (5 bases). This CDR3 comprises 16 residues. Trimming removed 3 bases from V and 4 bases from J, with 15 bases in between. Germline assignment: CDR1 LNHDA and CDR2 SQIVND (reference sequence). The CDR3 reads CASSMTPLAGTGELFF. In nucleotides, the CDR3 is TGTGCCAGTAGTATGACCCCGCTAGCCGGCACCGGGGAGCTGTTTTTT.

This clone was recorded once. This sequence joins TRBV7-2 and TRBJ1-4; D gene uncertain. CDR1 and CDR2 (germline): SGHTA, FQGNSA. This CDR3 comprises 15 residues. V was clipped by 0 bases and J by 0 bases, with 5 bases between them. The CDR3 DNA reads TGTGCCAGCAGCTTAGCCCCAGCAACTAATGAAAAACTGTTTTTT. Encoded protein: CASSLAPATNEKLFF.

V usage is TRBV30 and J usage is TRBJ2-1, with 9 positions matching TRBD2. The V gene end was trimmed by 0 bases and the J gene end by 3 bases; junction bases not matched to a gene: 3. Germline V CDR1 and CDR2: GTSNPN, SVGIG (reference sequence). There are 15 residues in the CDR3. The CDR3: CAWSVQLAGYNEQFF. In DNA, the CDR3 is TGTGCCTGGAGTGTACAACTAGCGGGCTACAATGAGCAGTTCTTC.

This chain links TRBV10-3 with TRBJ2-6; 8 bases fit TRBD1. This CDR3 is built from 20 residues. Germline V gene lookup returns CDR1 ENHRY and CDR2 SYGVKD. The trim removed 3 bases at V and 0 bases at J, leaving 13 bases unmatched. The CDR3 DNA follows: TGTGCCATCAGTGACCCGAGAAGGTCGACAGGGGACTCTGGGGCCAACGTCCTGACTTTC. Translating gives CAISDPRRSTGDSGANVLTF.

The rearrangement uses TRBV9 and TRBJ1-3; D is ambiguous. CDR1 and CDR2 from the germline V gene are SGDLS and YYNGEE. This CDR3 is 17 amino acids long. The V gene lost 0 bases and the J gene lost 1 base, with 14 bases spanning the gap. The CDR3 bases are TGTGCCAGCAGCGTAGGGTCGGGAGGTGGGTCTGGAAACACCATATATTTT. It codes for CASSVGSGGGSGNTIYF.

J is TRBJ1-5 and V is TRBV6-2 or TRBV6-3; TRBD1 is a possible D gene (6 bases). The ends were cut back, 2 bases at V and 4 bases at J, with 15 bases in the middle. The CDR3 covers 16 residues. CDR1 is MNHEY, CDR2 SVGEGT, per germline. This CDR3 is CASSYGSGGPNQPQHF. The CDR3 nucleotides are TGTGCCAGCAGTTACGGTTCGGGGGGCCCAAATCAGCCCCAGCATTTT.

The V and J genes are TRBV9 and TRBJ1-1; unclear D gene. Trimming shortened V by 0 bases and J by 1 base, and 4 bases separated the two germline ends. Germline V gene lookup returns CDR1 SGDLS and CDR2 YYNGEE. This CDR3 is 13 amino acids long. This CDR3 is CASSVGRNTEAFF. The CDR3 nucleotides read TGTGCCAGCAGCGTAGGTAGGAACACTGAAGCTTTCTTT.

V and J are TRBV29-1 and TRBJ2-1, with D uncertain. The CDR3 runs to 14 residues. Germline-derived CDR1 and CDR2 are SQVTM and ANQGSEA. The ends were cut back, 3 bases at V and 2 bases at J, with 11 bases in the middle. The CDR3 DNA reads TGCAGCGTTGAGAGACTCCGTACCTACAATGAGCAGTTCTTC. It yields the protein CSVERLRTYNEQFF.